This is a list of T cell receptor beta chains from one sample in a study of neurological immune-mediated disorders. Via MiXCR, TCRdb re-called the 5' RACE reads, giving one row per CDR3 protein. The sample records about 38,000 distinct CDR3 sequences, approximately 10% being singletons. Sequenced: PBMCs. The origin of the receptors is a man aged 55-75 years with HTLV-1-associated myelopathy (HAM/TSP). Both conserved end residues are part of each CDR3. D genes are given only for firm matches. Only some rows state a clone size, as once, few, many or a class for expanded clones.

abundance	d_gene	v_gene	j_gene	CDR3nt	CDR3aa
many	-	TRBV6-5	TRBJ2-7	TGTGCCAGCAGTACCGTCAGGGGCGAGCAGTACTTC	CASSTVRGEQYF
few	TRBD2	TRBV29-1	TRBJ2-7	TGCAGCGTGGAGGTAGCGGGCCGCTACGAGCAGTACTTC	CSVEVAGRYEQYF
many	TRBD1	TRBV25-1	TRBJ2-1	TGTGCCAGCAGTGATCCCGGGACAGGGGGATCCTCGTCGGCGATCTTC	CASSDPGTGGSSSAIF
few	TRBD1	TRBV7-8	TRBJ1-1	TGTGCCAGCAGCTCGACAGGGGGTAGTGAAGCTTTCTTT	CASSSTGGSEAFF
many	-	TRBV7-6	TRBJ1-4	TGTGCCAGCAGCTTAGGCGGGGCGAGAGAAAAACTGTTTTTT	CASSLGGAREKLFF
-	-	TRBV3-1	TRBJ2-5	TGTGCCAACAGCCTAAGGGGAGAGACCCAGTACTTC	CANSLRGETQYF
-	-	TRBV20-1	TRBJ2-7	TGCAGTGCTAGCTTCCTGGAGGTCCACGAGCAGTACTTC	CSASFLEVHEQYF
many	-	TRBV6-1	TRBJ2-1	TGTGCCAGCAGTGACCCCCCATGGGGGGACGAGCAGTTCTTC	CASSDPPWGDEQFF
many	TRBD1	TRBV5-1	TRBJ1-1	TGCGCCAGCAGCTTGGAGGGGGCGTACACTGAAGCTTTCTTT	CASSLEGAYTEAFF
many	-	TRBV4-3	TRBJ2-7	TGCGCCAGCAGCCAAACTAGATTCCCCTACGAGCAGTACTTC	CASSQTRFPYEQYF
-	-	TRBV12-2	TRBJ2-5	TGTGCAAGTCGCTTTGGACGGCCCGGCCTGTACCAAGAGACCCAGTACTTC	CASRFGRPGLYQETQYF
many	-	TRBV5-6	TRBJ1-1	TGTGCCAGCAGCTTGGCCTACACCCGAAGGAACACTGAAGCTTTCTTT	CASSLAYTRRNTEAFF
many	-	TRBV20-1	TRBJ2-4	TGCAGTGCTAGTATCGGAGGGGCCAAAAACATTCAGTACTTC	CSASIGGAKNIQYF
many	-	TRBV6-6	TRBJ2-4	TGTGCCAGCAGTTACGGGGGGCGCGGGATTCCCCAAAACATTCAGTACTTC	CASSYGGRGIPQNIQYF
many	-	TRBV12-3/TRBV12-4	TRBJ2-7	TGTGCCAGCAGTTTAAGAGGGGGAGGGGGCCGTTCCTACGAGCAGTACTTC	CASSLRGGGGRSYEQYF
many	-	TRBV19	TRBJ2-1	TGTGCCAGTAGTATCGATAGGGTCTACAATGAGCAGTTCTTC	CASSIDRVYNEQFF
many	-	TRBV7-2	TRBJ1-1	TGTGCCAGCAGCTTTGGACATATGAACACTGAAGCTTTCTTT	CASSFGHMNTEAFF
many	-	TRBV29-1	TRBJ1-1	TGCAGCGTTCGCGGTGGGCAGTTGAACACTGAAGCTTTCTTT	CSVRGGQLNTEAFF
many	-	TRBV5-6	TRBJ2-2	TGTGCCAGCAGCACCGAGGGACATAGAGACGGGGAGCTGTTTTTT	CASSTEGHRDGELFF
many	-	TRBV5-1	TRBJ2-3	TGCGCCAGCGGCTTAGGAAAGGATTCAGATACGCAGTATTTT	CASGLGKDSDTQYF
many	-	TRBV7-9	TRBJ2-5	TGTGCCAGCACCGCGGCGACCCAGTCCAGCCAGACCCAGTACTTC	CASTAATQSSQTQYF
many	-	TRBV27	TRBJ2-5	TGTGCCAGCAGTTTGTACGAAGAGACGACCCAGTACTTC	CASSLYEETTQYF
-	TRBD2	TRBV20-1	TRBJ2-3	TGCAGTGCTAGATCCATTACCGGGACTAGGAATGGTACGCAGTATTTT	CSARSITGTRNGTQYF
-	TRBD1	TRBV14	TRBJ2-1	TGTGCCAGCAGCCCTAGAGGACAGGGCGATATCCATGAGCAGTTCTTC	CASSPRGQGDIHEQFF
many	TRBD1	TRBV12-3/TRBV12-4	TRBJ2-7	TGTGCCAGCAGTTCGACAGGGGGCTCCTACGAGCAGTACTTC	CASSSTGGSYEQYF
-	TRBD1	TRBV3-1	TRBJ2-2	TGTGCCAGTAGCCAAGTATGGGGACAGGCGGGAACCGGGGAGCAGTTTTTT	CASSQVWGQAGTGEQFF
many	TRBD2	TRBV20-1	TRBJ2-1	TGCAGTGCTAGAGCGGATGGTAGCGGGACCCGACGCTACAATGAGCAGTTCTTC	CSARADGSGTRRYNEQFF
many	-	TRBV7-2	TRBJ1-5	TGTGCCAGCAGCTTTCTCTCAGGGGAGAATCAGCCCCAGCATTTT	CASSFLSGENQPQHF
-	-	TRBV3-1	TRBJ2-5	TGTTCCAGCAGCCCAAGACCCGTTGGGGAGACCCAGTACTTC	CSSSPRPVGETQYF
many	TRBD2	TRBV7-2	TRBJ2-7	TGTGCCAGCAGCTTGGGGGGGATCAGCTCCTACGAGCAGTACTTC	CASSLGGISSYEQYF
many	-	TRBV20-1	TRBJ1-5	TGCAGTGCTAGCGTAGGTCACAATCAGCCCCAGCATTTT	CSASVGHNQPQHF
-	TRBD1	TRBV20-1	TRBJ2-7	TGCAGTGCCAGAGGACAGGGGAGCGACGAGCAGTACTTC	CSARGQGSDEQYF
many	-	TRBV5-1	TRBJ2-7	TGCGCCAGCAAACGGGACACCTCCTACGAGCAGTACTTC	CASKRDTSYEQYF
many	TRBD2	TRBV5-1	TRBJ2-1	TGCGCCAGCAGCCCACGGGGTACTAGCGGGAGCTCCTACAATGAGCAGTTCTTC	CASSPRGTSGSSYNEQFF
many	TRBD2	TRBV9	TRBJ2-3	TGTGCCAGCAGCCTCATGCCTAGCGGGCTCAGCACAGATACGCAGTATTTT	CASSLMPSGLSTDTQYF
many	TRBD1	TRBV15	TRBJ1-2	TGTGCCACCAGCAGAGATCTCGAGGGGGCAGGATATGGCTACACCTTC	CATSRDLEGAGYGYTF
many	TRBD1	TRBV28	TRBJ1-5	TGTGCCACCCGGGACAGGGGGCTTGGGGGGGATCAGCCCCAGCATTTT	CATRDRGLGGDQPQHF